The clone carrying this TCR beta chain appeared a few times. Its matching antigen is unknown. The data were taken from a study of T cell repertoires in cytomegalovirus infection. Study-wide background: Matching HLA type and CMV infection were both indicated by public TCR beta signatures. Study-wide findings and caveats: Summed frequency of shared TCR beta families picked out CMV carriers who also had the relevant HLA.

MiXCR, run by TCRdb on the reads, gives a single entry per CDR3 protein. The data contain a few hundred thousand distinct CDR3 sequences, roughly 9% of them singletons. Trimming left V 5 bases short and J 5 bases short, with 16 bases between. The germline CDR1 and CDR2 sequences are SEHNR and FQNEAQ (reference sequence). The CDR3 extends over 15 amino acids. This chain uses TRBV7-9 with TRBJ2-1; D is perhaps TRBD1 or TRBD2 (6 bases each). Input material: PBMCs. This sequence was found in a human donor in good health (CMV status not recorded). Some clones in this sample may be carry-over from other donors' samples. The CDR3 here is CASSIRGVFNNEQFF. As DNA, the CDR3 is TGTGCCAGCAGCATAAGGGGGGTCTTTAACAATGAGCAGTTCTTC.